This TCR beta chain stems from a study of blood T cell repertoires in COVID-19. The table lists this clone with a count of one. Method: immunoSEQ multiplex PCR; TCRdb's copy keeps in-frame clones and lacks some. The table has about 250,000 clones, around 86% seen once. J lost 7 bases, V lost 5 bases, and 11 bases had no gene match. Germline V gives CDR1 PRHDT, CDR2 FYEKMQ (reference sequence). CDR3 size: 15 residues. Sequenced sample: peripheral blood. The V call is TRBV13, the J call TRBJ1-1, with 9 positions matching TRBD1. The sequence was collected from a woman aged 55-70 years who had recovered from COVID-19. The CDR3 coding sequence is TGTGCCAGCAGCGCCACAGGGGGCGCGAATATTGAAGCTTTCTTT. Translation: CASSATGGANIEAFF.